One sample yielded the 24 T cell receptor beta chains listed below, sequenced in a study of CD8 T cells in ankylosing spondylitis. TCRdb independently ran MiXCR on the 5' RACE reads; one entry per CDR3 protein. The data show about 220,000 distinct CDR3 sequences, around 20% seen once. Antigen specificity for these receptors is unknown. Overall study findings and caveats: A motif in TCR beta, a set of under ten highly homologous variants, appeared characteristic of ankylosing spondylitis blood.

Sequencing was performed on blood, either unsorted or a sorted T cell fraction (not recorded which). The receptors were sampled from a male donor with ankylosing spondylitis.

The chain carries TRBV4-3 and TRBJ2-7; 11 bases fit TRBD1. V trimming: 6 bases; J trimming: 5 bases; junction bases outside the gene matches: 6. Germline V gene sequence: CDR1 LGHNA, CDR2 YSLEER. The CDR3 runs 14 residues. The CDR3 bases are TGCGCCAGCAGTCCCAGGGGACAGGGGGACGAGCAGTACTTC. It specifies CASSPRGQGDEQYF.

This clonotype was picked up one time. Its ends do not fully match the called genes, so a read error is possible. The J gene is TRBJ2-7, the V gene TRBV25-1; D unresolved. The CDR3 runs to 13 residues. CDR1 MGHDK and CDR2 SYGVNS come from the germline V gene. The DNA for the CDR3 is TGTTCCAGCAGTGAATCTCACAACTACGAGCAGTACTTC. Its protein is CSSSESHNYEQYF.

This chain uses TRBV4-2 with TRBJ2-1, with D unresolved. V was shortened by 0 bases and J by 7 bases, with 13 bases between the two germline ends. This CDR3 spans 15 amino acids. Germline V gives CDR1 LGHNA, CDR2 YNFKEQ. The CDR3 DNA is TGTGCCAGCAGCCAAGAACTGGACGGACGTAATGAGCAGTTCTTC. Encoded protein: CASSQELDGRNEQFF.

The chain links TRBV4-3 to TRBJ2-7; 7 bases agree with TRBD2. This CDR3 spans 13 amino acids. Germline values: CDR1 LGHNA, CDR2 YSLEER. The J segment lost 4 bases and the V segment lost 3 bases, leaving 3 bases of the junction unmatched. Written as DNA, the CDR3 is TGCGCCAGCAGCCATGGGGGGGATTACGAGCAGTACTTC. It codes for CASSHGGDYEQYF.

The chain employs TRBV30 and TRBJ2-1, with 10 bases lining up with TRBD1. The CDR3 has 14 amino acids. Losses at the gene ends were 5 bases for V and 7 bases for J; bases not matched to a gene: 8. Per the germline V gene, CDR1 is GTSNPN and CDR2 is SVGIG (reference sequence). The CDR3 nucleotides read TGTGCCTGGGCTCCGGGACAGGGGCGTAATGAGCAGTTCTTC. Its protein is CAWAPGQGRNEQFF.

This clonotype was seen more than once but under ten times. The gene calls are TRBV4-1 and TRBJ2-5; 9 positions agree with TRBD2. Germline assignment: CDR1 MGHRA and CDR2 YSYEKL. The CDR3 is 16 residues long. J lost 5 bases, V lost 1 base, and 8 bases had no gene match. The CDR3 loop is CASSQGGTSLLETQYF. Here the CDR3 DNA reads TGCGCCAGCAGCCAAGGGGGGACTAGCTTGTTGGAGACCCAGTACTTC.

The chain employs TRBV4-1 and TRBJ1-1, with a possible D match to TRBD1 (6 bases). V lost 2 bases, J lost 6 bases, and 10 bases lay in between. Per the germline V gene, CDR1 is MGHRA and CDR2 is YSYEKL. This CDR3 is 13 amino acids long. Written as DNA, the CDR3 is TGCGCCAGCAGCCAACCGCAGGGGTCTGAAGCTTTCTTT. It is translated as CASSQPQGSEAFF.

The chain employs TRBV27 and TRBJ2-7; D remains unclear. The CDR3 contains 14 residues. V was trimmed by 6 bases and J by 3 bases, leaving 15 bases between them. Per germline, CDR1 MNHEY and CDR2 SMNVEV (reference sequence). The chain's CDR3 is CASSHAKTGYEQYF. The CDR3 nucleotides read TGTGCCAGCAGCCATGCCAAAACTGGCTACGAGCAGTACTTC.

This clonotype was counted between two and nine times. This chain connects TRBV2 to TRBJ1-3; no clear D. CDR1 is SNHLY, CDR2 FYNNEI, per germline. The V and J ends lost 1 base and 0 bases respectively, with 16 bases between them. The CDR3 has 18 residues. For the CDR3, the DNA is TGTGCCAGCAGTGAAGTGAGGTTTCAGCCCATCTCTGGAAACACCATATATTTT. It specifies CASSEVRFQPISGNTIYF.

On this clonotype: Being one base from a much bigger clone, this may be a read error. The rearrangement joins TRBV3-1 to TRBJ2-7; TRBD1 matches 9 bases. Germline V gene data show CDR1 as LGHDT and CDR2 as YNNKEL (reference sequence). The length of the CDR3 is 16 residues. The CDR3 reads CATSQDRDRVWYEQYF. CDR3 DNA: TGTGCCACCAGCCAAGACCGGGACAGGGTCTGGTACGAGCAGTACTTC.

This clonotype has just a few counts. V gene TRBV7-8 combines with J gene TRBJ1-5, with D possibly matching TRBD1 (5 bases). Per germline, CDR1 SGHVS and CDR2 FQNEAQ. Trimming cost V 3 bases and J 6 bases, with 15 bases left between them. This CDR3 comprises 15 residues. CDR3 DNA: TGTGCCAGCAGCTTGTTGGGGACGGGCTCTCAGCCCCAGCATTTT. Protein sequence: CASSLLGTGSQPQHF. The complete variable domain, with remaining parts taken from reference TRBV7-8 and TRBJ1-5, reads GAGVSQSPRYKVAKRGQDVALRCDPISGHVSLFWYQQALGQGPEFLTYFQNEAQLDKSGLPSDRFFAERPEGSVSTLKIQRTQQEDSAVYLCASSLLGTGSQPQHFGDGTRLSIL.

In this sample, this clonotype turned up a few times. The V gene is TRBV4-1, the J gene TRBJ2-7; TRBD1 might be the D (5 bases). CDR3 size: 16 residues. CDR1 is MGHRA and CDR2 is YSYEKL in the germline V gene. The V and J ends lost 0 bases and 4 bases respectively, with 16 bases between them. CDR3 coding DNA: TGCGCCAGCAGCCAAGATGGCCTGGACAATCGATACGAGCAGTACTTC. It translates to CASSQDGLDNRYEQYF.

This rearrangement joins TRBV3-1 to TRBJ2-5, with D hard to call. CDR3 length equals 14 residues. Germline CDR1 is LGHDT and CDR2 is YNNKEL (reference sequence). The V and J ends lost 1 base and 1 base respectively, with 7 bases between them. The CDR3 nucleotides read TGTGCCAGCAGCCAAGTAGGCAGCCAAGAGACCCAGTACTTC. As protein: CASSQVGSQETQYF.

This clonotype was observed a handful of times. The chain has TRBV20-1 and TRBJ2-1, with D possibly TRBD1 on 6 matching bases. Trimming shortened V by 6 bases and J by 8 bases, and 23 bases separated the two germline ends. Germline lookup yields CDR1 DFQATT and CDR2 SNEGSKA (reference sequence). The CDR3 runs to 15 residues. Here the CDR3 reads CSARPEWDTGYEQFF. CDR3 bases: TGCAGTGCCCGGCCGGAGTGGGACACGGGGTATGAGCAGTTCTTC.

The chain employs TRBV9 and TRBJ2-3; D remains unclear. The CDR3 runs to 13 residues. CDR1 is SGDLS, CDR2 YYNGEE, per germline. V lost 0 bases and J lost 4, with 6 bases in between. CDR3 sequence reads: CASSVAAADTQYF. CDR3 DNA: TGTGCCAGCAGCGTAGCCGCGGCAGATACGCAGTATTTT.

This clonotype has only a few counts. The chain carries TRBV27 and TRBJ1-3; TRBD1 is a possible D gene (5 bases). The CDR3 has 13 residues. V gave up 3 bases and J gave up 2 bases, with 5 bases separating them. Germline V gives CDR1 MNHEY, CDR2 SMNVEV (reference sequence). CDR3 protein: CASSLGAGNTIYF. The CDR3 DNA reads as TGTGCCAGCAGTTTGGGGGCTGGAAACACCATATATTTT.

The CDR3 region has the DNA TGTGCCAGTAGTATCCGGCGGGGGACCTACAATGAGCAGTTCTTC. Encoded protein: CASSIRRGTYNEQFF. The V gene is TRBV19, the J gene TRBJ2-1; 7 bases line up with TRBD2. CDR1 is LNHDA, CDR2 SQIVND, per germline (reference sequence). This CDR3 is built from 15 residues. V lost 3 bases and J lost 2; bases outside the gene matches: 4. The full variable domain, completed using reference TRBV19 and TRBJ2-1, is DGGITQSPKYLFRKEGQNVTLSCEQNLNHDAMYWYRQDPGQGLRLIYYSQIVNDFQKGDIAEGYSVSREKKESFPLTVTSAQKNPTAFYLCASSIRRGTYNEQFFGPGTRLTVL.

This clonotype was seen ten or more times. The chain couples TRBV20-1 to TRBJ2-7, with TRBD1 identical over 7 bases. CDR1 and CDR2 from the germline V gene are DFQATT and SNEGSKA (reference sequence). This CDR3 comprises 13 residues. V was clipped by 0 bases and J by 2 bases; unmatched bases: 1. CDR3 residues: CSARDDRAYEQYF. As DNA, the CDR3 is TGCAGTGCTAGAGATGACAGGGCCTACGAGCAGTACTTC.

The chain carries TRBV9 and TRBJ2-7; TRBD1 aligns across 7 bases. Germline assignment: CDR1 SGDLS and CDR2 YYNGEE. The CDR3 is 13 residues long. V lost 5 bases and J lost 2; bases outside the gene matches: 4. The CDR3 DNA reads TGTGCCAGCAGTGGGGACAGCGCCTACGAGCAGTACTTC. Amino acid sequence: CASSGDSAYEQYF.

This clonotype was seen only a few times. This chain joins TRBV5-1 and TRBJ2-5; 7 positions agree with TRBD1. CDR3 size: 14 residues. Per the germline V gene, CDR1 is SGHRS and CDR2 is YFSETQ. The V gene end was trimmed by 2 bases and the J gene end by 3 bases; junction bases not matched to a gene: 4. The DNA of the CDR3 is TGCGCCAGCAGCTTAGGGACAGTAGAAGAGACCCAGTACTTC. Translating gives CASSLGTVEETQYF.

The rearrangement links TRBV4-1 to TRBJ2-3, with 10 bases fitting TRBD2. This CDR3 comprises 17 residues. Germline V gives CDR1 MGHRA, CDR2 YSYEKL. V was clipped by 4 bases and J by 4 bases; unmatched bases: 11. The CDR3 DNA reads TGCGCCAGCAGCCTATATCCCCTAGCGGGAGAGGCAGATACGCAGTATTTT. Residues: CASSLYPLAGEADTQYF.

The V gene is TRBV6-2 or TRBV6-3, the J gene TRBJ2-7; D is possibly TRBD2 (6 bases). The V gene's germline CDR1 is MNHEY and CDR2 SVGEGT. V was cut by 3 bases and J by 3 bases, with 9 bases left in between. This CDR3 is built from 13 residues. CDR3 DNA: TGTGCCAGCAGTTATGCGGAGGGCTACGAGCAGTACTTC. It codes for CASSYAEGYEQYF.

V is TRBV13 and J is TRBJ1-1; D may be TRBD1 (5 bases). The CDR3 runs 13 residues. Looked up from germline, CDR1 is PRHDT and CDR2 is FYEKMQ (reference sequence). Between the trimmed V and J ends, which lost 5 bases and 4 bases, there was a span of 11 bases. In nucleotides, the CDR3 is TGTGCCAGCAGCGTACCAGGGAGCACTGAAGCTTTCTTT. It encodes CASSVPGSTEAFF. The variable domain in full, completed from reference TRBV13 and TRBJ1-1, reads AAGVIQSPRHLIKEKRETATLKCYPIPRHDTVYWYQQGPGQDPQFLISFYEKMQSDKGSIPDRFSAQQFSDYHSELNMSSLELGDSALYFCASSVPGSTEAFFGQGTRLTVV.

The chain has TRBV6-1 and TRBJ2-7; possibly TRBD1 for D (6 bases). V gave up 5 bases and J gave up 5 bases, with 16 bases separating them. This CDR3 has 14 residues. The germline gives CDR1 MNHNS, CDR2 SASEGT. The CDR3 region has the DNA TGTGCCAGCAGTCCAGATCAGGGGATGGACGAGCAGTACTTC. Protein product: CASSPDQGMDEQYF.